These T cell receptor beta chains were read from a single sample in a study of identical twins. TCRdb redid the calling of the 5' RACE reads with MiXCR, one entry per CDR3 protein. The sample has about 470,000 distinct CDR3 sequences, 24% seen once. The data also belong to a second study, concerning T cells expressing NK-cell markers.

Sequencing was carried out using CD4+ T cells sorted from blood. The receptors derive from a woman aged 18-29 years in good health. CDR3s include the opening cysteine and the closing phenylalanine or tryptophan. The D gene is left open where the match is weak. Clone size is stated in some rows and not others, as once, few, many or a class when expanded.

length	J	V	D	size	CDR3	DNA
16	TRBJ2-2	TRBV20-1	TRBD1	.	CSARGDRGLATGELFF	TGCAGTGCTAGAGGGGATAGGGGGCTCGCCACCGGGGAGCTGTTTTTT
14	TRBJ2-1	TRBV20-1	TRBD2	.	CSARVAGGFNEQFF	TGCAGTGCTAGGGTAGCGGGTGGTTTCAATGAGCAGTTCTTC
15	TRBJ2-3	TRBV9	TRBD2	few	CASSVNRGGGDTQYF	TGTGCCAGCAGCGTAAACCGGGGGGGCGGAGATACGCAGTATTTT
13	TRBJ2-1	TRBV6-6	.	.	CTSGGSSYNEQFF	TGTACCTCTGGCGGAAGCTCCTACAATGAGCAGTTCTTC
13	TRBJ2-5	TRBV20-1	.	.	CSASARYQETQYF	TGCAGTGCTAGTGCCAGGTACCAAGAGACCCAGTACTTC
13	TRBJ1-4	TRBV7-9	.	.	CASSFPSREKLFF	TGTGCCAGCAGCTTCCCGTCCCGGGAAAAACTGTTTTTT
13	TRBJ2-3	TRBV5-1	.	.	CASSLAHGDTQYF	TGCGCCAGCAGCTTGGCCCACGGGGATACGCAGTATTTT
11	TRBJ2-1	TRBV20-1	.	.	CSQGRNNEQFF	TGCAGCCAGGGACGGAACAATGAGCAGTTCTTC
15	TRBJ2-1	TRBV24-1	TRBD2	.	CATSDLFASGGALFF	TGTGCCACCAGTGATCTGTTCGCGTCGGGGGGGGCTCTGTTCTTC
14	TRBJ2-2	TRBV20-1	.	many	CSAREGRMAGELFF	TGCAGTGCTAGAGAGGGACGGATGGCCGGGGAGCTGTTTTTT
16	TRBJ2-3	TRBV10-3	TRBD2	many	CATTLTSGATTDTQYF	TGTGCCACCACCCTGACTAGCGGGGCGACCACAGATACGCAGTATTTT
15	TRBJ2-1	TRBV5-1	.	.	CASSSDGSSYNEQFF	TGCGCCAGCAGCTCGGACGGGAGCTCCTACAATGAGCAGTTCTTC
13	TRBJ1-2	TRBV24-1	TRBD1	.	CATSEGTGYGYTF	TGTGCCACCAGTGAAGGGACAGGCTATGGCTACACCTTC
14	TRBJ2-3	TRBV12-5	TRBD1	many	CASGSGTGSDTQYF	TGTGCTAGTGGTTCGGGGACAGGGTCAGATACGCAGTATTTT
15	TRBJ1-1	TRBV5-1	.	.	CASSLDRILNTEAFF	TGCGCCAGCAGCTTAGACAGGATCCTGAACACTGAAGCTTTCTTT
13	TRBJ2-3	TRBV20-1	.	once	CSALKAVIDTQYF	TGCAGTGCTCTCAAGGCTGTTATAGATACGCAGTATTTT